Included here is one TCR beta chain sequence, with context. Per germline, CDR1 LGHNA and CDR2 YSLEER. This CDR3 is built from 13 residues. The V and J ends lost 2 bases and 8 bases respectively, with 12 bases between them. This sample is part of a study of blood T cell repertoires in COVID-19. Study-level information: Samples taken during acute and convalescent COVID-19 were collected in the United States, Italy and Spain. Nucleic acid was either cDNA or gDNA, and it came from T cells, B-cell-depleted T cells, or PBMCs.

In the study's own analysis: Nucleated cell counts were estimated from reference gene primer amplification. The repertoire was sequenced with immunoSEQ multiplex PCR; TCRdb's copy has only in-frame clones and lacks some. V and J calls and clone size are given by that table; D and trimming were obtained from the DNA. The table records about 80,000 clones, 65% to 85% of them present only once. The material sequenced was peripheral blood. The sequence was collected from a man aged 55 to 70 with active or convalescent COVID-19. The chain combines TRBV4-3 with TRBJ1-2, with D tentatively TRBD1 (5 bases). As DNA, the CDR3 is TGCGCCAGCAGCCAAACGTGGGGGGAGGGCTACACCTTC. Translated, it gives CASSQTWGEGYTF.